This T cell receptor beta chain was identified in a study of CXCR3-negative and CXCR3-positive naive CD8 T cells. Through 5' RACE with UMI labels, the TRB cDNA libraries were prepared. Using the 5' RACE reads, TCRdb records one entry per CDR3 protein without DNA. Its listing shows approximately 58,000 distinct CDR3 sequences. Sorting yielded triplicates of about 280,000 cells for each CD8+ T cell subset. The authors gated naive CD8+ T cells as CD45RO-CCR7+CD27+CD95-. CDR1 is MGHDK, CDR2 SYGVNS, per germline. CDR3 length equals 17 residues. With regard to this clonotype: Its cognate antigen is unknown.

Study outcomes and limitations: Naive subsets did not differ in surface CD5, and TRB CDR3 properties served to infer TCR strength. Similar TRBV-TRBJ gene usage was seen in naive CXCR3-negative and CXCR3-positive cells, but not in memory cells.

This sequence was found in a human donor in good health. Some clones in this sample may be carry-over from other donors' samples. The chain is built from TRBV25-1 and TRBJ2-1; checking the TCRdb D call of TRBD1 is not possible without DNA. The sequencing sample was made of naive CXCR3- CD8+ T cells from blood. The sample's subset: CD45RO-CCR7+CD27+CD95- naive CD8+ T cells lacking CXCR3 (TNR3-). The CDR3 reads CASSDGTGFPFYNEQFF.